This record covers a single T cell receptor (beta chain). Its target is not known. The data stem from a study of graft-versus-host responses after intestinal transplantation. Assay used: immunoSEQ multiplex PCR; TCRdb lists only in-frame clones, some missing. The sample lists about 120,000 clones; approximately 92% were seen once. Trimming stripped 6 bases from V and 1 base from J, with 10 bases between. Germline loops: CDR1 MNHEY, CDR2 SVGAGI. The CDR3 covers 14 residues. Study-level results: Some patients had graft-donor T cell macrochimerism, and their allografts showed high graft-versus-host to host-versus-graft clonal ratios. Recipient marrow harbored GvH clones, some of which surfaced first in ileum or blood. Early after transplant, HvG clones declined as circulating GvH clones peaked.

The chain joins TRBV6-5 to TRBJ1-5; maybe TRBD1 (5 bases). This clonotype originated in a human donor who received an intestinal transplant. Sample: unstimulated CD4+ T cells sorted from spleen or lymph node cells, taken before intestinal transplant. The CDR3: CASRTGGSNQPQHF. The DNA for the CDR3 is TGTGCCAGCAGGACTGGGGGAAGCAATCAGCCCCAGCATTTT.